This T cell receptor beta chain was identified in a study of CD8+ T cells in alopecia areata. Study background: Skin from approximately 6-13-month-old C3H/HeJ graft donors with spontaneous alopecia went to roughly 6-10-week-old female C3H/HeJ mice.

V lost 5 bases, J lost 6 bases, and 9 bases lay in between. This CDR3 contains 13 residues. CDR1 and CDR2 (germline): FNHDT, SITEND (reference sequence). RNA, once extracted, was reverse transcribed into cDNA for use as the sequencing template. Method: immunoSEQ multiplex PCR; TCRdb's copy keeps in-frame clones and lacks some. The repertoire consists of around 300,000 clones, none detected only once. This clone was observed a few times. Gene and germline names: mouse. The read ends 3 residues before the CDR3 terminus; that terminus is restored from the germline J gene. Sorting of pooled cutaneous lymph node cells was based on CD4, CD8alpha, NKG2D, NKG2ACE and other markers.

Sequenced input: CD4+ T cells sorted from a lymph node. The origin of this receptor is a C3H/HeJ mouse with alopecia areata. For the strain, the MHC haplotype given is H2-k. This chain connects TRBV19 to TRBJ1-6; possibly TRBD1 for D (5 bases). TRBJ1-6 belongs to the ORF category, with a function that is uncertain. CDR3 sequence: CASRTTVNSPLYF. The CDR3 bases that were read are TGTGCCAGCAGAACGACAGTTAATTCGCCC.